The 23 T cell receptor beta chains below all came from one sample that was sequenced in a study of cytomegalovirus exposure and HLA in healthy donors. With 60 Vbeta and 13 Jbeta primers, the PCR was carried out. The assay was immunoSEQ multiplex PCR, and TCRdb's table has in-frame clones only and misses some. This table has 85,000 to 120,000 clones, approximately 82% appearing once. Material: PBMCs. Every receptor here comes from a man in his forties in good health and CMV-seronegative.

The chain couples TRBV4-3 to TRBJ2-1; 8 bases map to TRBD2. J gave up 7 bases and V 4 bases, and 12 bases lay outside the gene matches. The CDR3 totals 16 residues. The germline CDR1 and CDR2 sequences are LGHNA and YSLEER. CDR3 nucleotides: TGCGCCAGCAGCCCCGCCGGGGGGGCCTCGTATAATGAGCAGTTCTTC. Translated: CASSPAGGASYNEQFF.

The chain carries TRBV5-1 and TRBJ2-2, with TRBD2 matching over 10 bases. From germline, CDR1 is SGHRS and CDR2 YFSETQ. Trimming removed 4 bases from V and 3 bases from J; junction bases left unmatched: 6. This CDR3 is built from 16 residues. The CDR3 DNA sequence: TGCGCCAGCAGCCAACAAGCGGGGGGGGACACCGGGGAGCTGTTTTTT. It specifies CASSQQAGGDTGELFF.

The J gene is TRBJ2-2, the V gene TRBV9; a weak D match, TRBD2 (6 bases). The V gene lost 0 bases and the J gene lost 3 bases, with 18 bases spanning the gap. The CDR3 covers 18 residues. The V gene's germline CDR1 is SGDLS and CDR2 YYNGEE. CDR3 sequence reads: CASSVGVRARGYTGELFF. The DNA of the CDR3 is TGTGCCAGCAGCGTAGGGGTGAGAGCGCGGGGATACACCGGGGAGCTGTTTTTT. The variable domain in full, completed from reference TRBV9 and TRBJ2-2, reads DSGVTQTPKHLITATGQRVTLRCSPRSGDLSVYWYQQSLDQGLQFLIQYYNGEERAKGNILERFSAQQFPDLHSELNLSSLELGDSALYFCASSVGVRARGYTGELFFGEGSRLTVL.

V gene TRBV7-9 combines with J gene TRBJ1-2; the D gene is possibly TRBD1 (5 bases). V was clipped by 5 bases and J by 1 base, with 17 bases between them. This CDR3 has 16 residues. Per the germline V gene, CDR1 is SEHNR and CDR2 is FQNEAQ (reference sequence). CDR3 residues: CASSHKTGHLNYGYTF. In nucleotides, the CDR3 is TGTGCCAGCAGCCATAAAACAGGACACCTTAACTATGGCTACACCTTC.

The chain is built from TRBV7-8 and TRBJ2-3; D not resolved. V was cut by 1 base and J by 4 bases, with 6 bases left in between. This CDR3 region has 13 residues. Germline-derived CDR1 and CDR2 are SGHVS and FQNEAQ. CDR3 protein: CASSLGGPDTQYF. The CDR3 bases are TGTGCCAGCAGCTTAGGAGGCCCAGATACGCAGTATTTT. Full variable domain (remainder filled in from reference TRBV7-8 and TRBJ2-3): GAGVSQSPRYKVAKRGQDVALRCDPISGHVSLFWYQQALGQGPEFLTYFQNEAQLDKSGLPSDRFFAERPEGSVSTLKIQRTQQEDSAVYLCASSLGGPDTQYFGPGTRLTVL.

This clone was observed once. The chain carries TRBV28 and TRBJ1-3; the D is unclear. The CDR3 spans 14 residues. Per the germline V gene, CDR1 is MDHEN and CDR2 is SYDVKM. The V gene lost 6 bases and the J gene lost 0 bases, with 9 bases spanning the gap. CDR3 protein: CASRIGSSGNTIYF. DNA of the CDR3: TGTGCCAGCAGAATTGGCAGCTCTGGAAACACCATATATTTT. Complete variable domain (other parts from reference TRBV28 and TRBJ1-3): DVKVTQSSRYLVKRTGEKVFLECVQDMDHENMFWYRQDPGLGLRLIYFSYDVKMKEKGDIPEGYSVSREKKERFSLILESASTNQTSMYLCASRIGSSGNTIYFGEGSWLTVV.

V is TRBV7-2 and J is TRBJ1-4, with D uncertain. Germline loops: CDR1 SGHTA, CDR2 FQGNSA. Trimming took off 5 bases at V and 0 bases at J, with 10 bases between the two ends. The CDR3 extends over 15 amino acids. This CDR3 is CASSPQVATNEKLFF. The CDR3 DNA reads TGTGCCAGCAGCCCCCAGGTTGCAACTAATGAAAAACTGTTTTTT.

The rearrangement links TRBV30 to TRBJ2-3; tentative D call: TRBD1 (5 bases). The V and J ends lost 5 bases and 4 bases respectively, with 13 bases between them. Germline-derived CDR1 and CDR2 are GTSNPN and SVGIG (reference sequence). The CDR3 spans 13 residues. The DNA for the CDR3 is TGTGCCTGGGCCAGGGAATTTGCAGATACGCAGTATTTT. Encoded protein: CAWAREFADTQYF.

The chain links TRBV30 to TRBJ1-2; 8 positions agree with TRBD1. V was clipped by 0 bases and J by 8 bases; unmatched bases: 8. Germline values: CDR1 GTSNPN, CDR2 SVGIG (reference sequence). This CDR3 comprises 14 residues. CDR3 sequence: CAWSVVQGARGYTF. Written as DNA, the CDR3 is TGTGCCTGGAGTGTAGTCCAGGGGGCGCGGGGCTACACCTTC. Drawing the rest from reference TRBV30 and TRBJ1-2, the complete variable domain is SQTIHQWPATLVQPVGSPLSLECTVEGTSNPNLYWYRQAAGRGLQLLFYSVGIGQISSEVPQNLSASRPQDRQFILSSKKLLLSDSGFYLCAWSVVQGARGYTFGSGTRLTVV.

The rearrangement uses TRBV30 and TRBJ2-7; TRBD2 might be the D (5 bases). Germline V gives CDR1 GTSNPN, CDR2 SVGIG (reference sequence). V was shortened by 3 bases and J by 2 bases, with 14 bases between the two germline ends. There are 14 residues in the CDR3. Written as DNA, the CDR3 is TGTGCCTGGAGACGAATGACCGGGGCCTACGAGCAGTACTTC. It is translated as CAWRRMTGAYEQYF.

This clone came up once. This chain uses TRBV2 with TRBJ1-5; D unresolved. V gave up 6 bases and J gave up 4 bases, with 10 bases separating them. This CDR3 contains 13 residues. CDR1 and CDR2 (germline): SNHLY, FYNNEI. This chain's CDR3 is CASRLTSNQPQHF. DNA of the CDR3: TGTGCCAGCAGACTCACTAGTAATCAGCCCCAGCATTTT.

This chain uses TRBV9 with TRBJ2-7; D is possibly TRBD2 (6 bases). The CDR3 is made up of 14 amino acids. The V and J ends lost 4 bases and 0 bases respectively, with 11 bases between them. CDR1 and CDR2 from the germline V gene are SGDLS and YYNGEE. The CDR3 sequence is CASSLDGSSYEQYF. CDR3 DNA sequence: TGTGCCAGCAGCCTGGACGGGAGCTCCTACGAGCAGTACTTC.

The rearrangement uses TRBV10-3 and TRBJ2-3, with 7 bases that match TRBD2. This CDR3 comprises 16 residues. Germline CDR1 ENHRY, CDR2 SYGVKD. J gave up 3 bases and V 5 bases, and 11 bases lay outside the gene matches. DNA of the CDR3: TGTGCCATCAGTACAAGGTCGCTAGCGGAAACAGATACGCAGTATTTT. It encodes CAISTRSLAETDTQYF.

The chain carries TRBV6-1 and TRBJ2-2; 7 bases are shared with TRBD2. The junction had 14 bases not matched to a gene; V was cut back by 4 bases and J by 3 bases. The CDR3 covers 18 residues. The germline CDR1 and CDR2 sequences are MNHNS and SASEGT. CDR3 sequence reads: CASSVHPASGVDTGELFF. CDR3 in DNA: TGTGCCAGCAGTGTTCATCCCGCGAGCGGGGTCGACACCGGGGAGCTGTTTTTT.

This CDR3 is CASSFGTENYGYTF. DNA for the CDR3: TGTGCCAGCAGCTTTGGGACAGAAAATTATGGCTACACCTTC. V is TRBV13 and J is TRBJ1-2, with TRBD1 matching over 7 bases. Germline V gene sequence: CDR1 PRHDT, CDR2 FYEKMQ (reference sequence). CDR3 length: 14 amino acids. The ends lost 3 bases at V and 5 bases at J; junction bases unmatched: 6.

The chain couples TRBV10-1 to TRBJ1-5, with D tentatively TRBD1 (5 bases). From germline, CDR1 is WNHNN and CDR2 SYGVQD (reference sequence). The CDR3 runs 13 residues. CDR3 nucleotide sequence: TGCCCCCGGGGGAACGGTTCGAGTCAGCCCCAGCATTTT. This gives the protein CPRGNGSSQPQHF.

The V and J genes are TRBV19 and TRBJ2-7; 10 positions agree with TRBD1. J was trimmed by 9 bases and V by 6 bases; bases with no gene match: 5. CDR3 length: 12 amino acids. Germline CDR1 is LNHDA and CDR2 is SQIVND (reference sequence). The CDR3 loop is CASRDRGSRQYF. The CDR3 region has the DNA TGTGCCAGTAGGGACAGGGGGTCTCGGCAGTACTTC.

The rearrangement joins TRBV5-1 to TRBJ1-1; 7 positions agree with TRBD1. The CDR3 contains 13 residues. From germline, CDR1 is SGHRS and CDR2 YFSETQ. Germline trimming cut 6 bases from V and 5 bases from J; bases unmatched to any gene: 7. The CDR3 sequence is CASMEGASTEAFF. DNA for the CDR3: TGCGCCAGCATGGAGGGGGCGAGTACTGAAGCTTTCTTT. Together with reference TRBV5-1 and TRBJ1-1, the CDR3 gives the full variable domain: KAGVTQTPRYLIKTRGQQVTLSCSPISGHRSVSWYQQTPGQGLQFLFEYFSETQRNKGNFPGRFSGRQFSNSRSEMNVSTLELGDSALYLCASMEGASTEAFFGQGTRLTVV.

This clone has more than one count but fewer than ten. This chain joins TRBV25-1 and TRBJ2-3; D unclear. The V end lost 0 bases, the J end lost 0 bases, and 7 bases lay between the germline ends. The CDR3 is 15 residues long. CDR1 is MGHDK and CDR2 is SYGVNS in the germline V gene. The CDR3 DNA follows: TGTGCCAGCAGTGAATATTTTACTAGCACAGATACGCAGTATTTT. It yields the protein CASSEYFTSTDTQYF. The whole variable domain, remainder taken from reference TRBV25-1 and TRBJ2-3, is EADIYQTPRYLVIGTGKKITLECSQTMGHDKMYWYQQDPGMELHLIHYSYGVNSTEKGDLSSESTVSRIRTEHFPLTLESARPSHTSQYLCASSEYFTSTDTQYFGPGTRLTVL.

Only a few counts were recorded for this clone. The chain employs TRBV18 and TRBJ2-7, with a weak D call TRBD2 (5 bases). The germline V gene has CDR1 KGHSH and CDR2 LQKENI. This CDR3 spans 14 amino acids. The V end lost 6 bases, the J end lost 2 bases, and 14 bases lay between the germline ends. The CDR3 reads CASSPSGLTYEQYF. In DNA form, the CDR3 reads TGTGCCAGCTCGCCCAGCGGTCTCACCTACGAGCAGTACTTC.

The genes are TRBV5-1 and TRBJ2-5; 13 bases agree with TRBD2. The junction had 3 bases not matched to a gene; V was cut back by 4 bases and J by 9 bases. CDR1 and CDR2 (germline): SGHRS, YFSETQ. The CDR3 contains 13 residues. Written as DNA, the CDR3 is TGCGCCAGCAGCAACGGACTAGCGGGGGCCCAGTACTTC. As protein: CASSNGLAGAQYF.

J is TRBJ2-5 and V is TRBV1; TRBD1, as called in the table, went unchecked against the DNA. TRBV1 is given as a pseudogene. This CDR3 contains 12 residues. For the CDR3, the DNA is TGCACCAGCAGCCCCCATCCAGAGACCCAGTACTTC. Its protein is CTSSPHPETQYF.

This chain uses TRBV27 with TRBJ2-5, with TRBD1 matching over 7 bases. The CDR3 consists of 15 residues. Germline loops: CDR1 MNHEY, CDR2 SMNVEV (reference sequence). Trimming at V came to 6 bases and at J to 1 base, leaving 8 bases not matched to a gene. Here the CDR3 DNA reads TGTGCCAGCAGACCGGGACAGCTCTCCCAAGAGACCCAGTACTTC. Its translation: CASRPGQLSQETQYF.